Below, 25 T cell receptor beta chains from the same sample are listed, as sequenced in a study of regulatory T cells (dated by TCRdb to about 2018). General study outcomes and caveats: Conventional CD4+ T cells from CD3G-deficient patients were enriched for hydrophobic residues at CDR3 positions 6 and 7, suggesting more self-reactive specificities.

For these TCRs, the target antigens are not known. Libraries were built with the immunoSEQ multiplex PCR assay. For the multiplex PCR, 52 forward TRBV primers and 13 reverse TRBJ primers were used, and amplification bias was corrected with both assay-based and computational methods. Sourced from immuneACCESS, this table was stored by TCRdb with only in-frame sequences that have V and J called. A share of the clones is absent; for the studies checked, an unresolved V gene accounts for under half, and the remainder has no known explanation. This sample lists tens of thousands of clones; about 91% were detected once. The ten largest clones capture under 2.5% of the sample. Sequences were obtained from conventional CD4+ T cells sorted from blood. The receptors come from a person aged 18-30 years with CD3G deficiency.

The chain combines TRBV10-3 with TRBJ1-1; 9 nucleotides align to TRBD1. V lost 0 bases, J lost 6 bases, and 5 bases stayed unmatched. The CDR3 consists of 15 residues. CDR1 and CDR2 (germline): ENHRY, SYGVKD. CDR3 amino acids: CAISESGQGNAEAFF. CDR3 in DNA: TGTGCCATCAGTGAGTCGGGACAGGGTAACGCTGAAGCTTTCTTT.

CDR3 amino acids: CASSPVQRAEAFF. DNA of the CDR3: TGTGCCAGCTCACCGGTTCAGCGGGCGGAAGCTTTCTTT. The genes are TRBV18 and TRBJ1-1; no clear D gene. Germline V gene sequence: CDR1 KGHSH, CDR2 LQKENI. The CDR3 covers 13 residues. Trimming took off 3 bases at V and 8 bases at J, with 13 bases between the two ends.

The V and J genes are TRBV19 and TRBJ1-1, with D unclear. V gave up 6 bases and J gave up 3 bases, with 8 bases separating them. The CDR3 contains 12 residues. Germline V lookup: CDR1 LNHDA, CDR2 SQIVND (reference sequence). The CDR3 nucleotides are TGTGCCAGTAGGGGCCAGGACACTGAAGCTTTCTTT. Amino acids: CASRGQDTEAFF.

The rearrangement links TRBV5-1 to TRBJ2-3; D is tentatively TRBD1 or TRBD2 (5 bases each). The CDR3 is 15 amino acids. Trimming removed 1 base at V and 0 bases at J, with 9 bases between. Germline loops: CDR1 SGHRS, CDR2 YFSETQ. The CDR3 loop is CASSLMGESTDTQYF. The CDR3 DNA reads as TGCGCCAGCAGCTTGATGGGGGAGAGCACAGATACGCAGTATTTT. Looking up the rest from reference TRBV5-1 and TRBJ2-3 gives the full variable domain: KAGVTQTPRYLIKTRGQQVTLSCSPISGHRSVSWYQQTPGQGLQFLFEYFSETQRNKGNFPGRFSGRQFSNSRSEMNVSTLELGDSALYLCASSLMGESTDTQYFGPGTRLTVL.

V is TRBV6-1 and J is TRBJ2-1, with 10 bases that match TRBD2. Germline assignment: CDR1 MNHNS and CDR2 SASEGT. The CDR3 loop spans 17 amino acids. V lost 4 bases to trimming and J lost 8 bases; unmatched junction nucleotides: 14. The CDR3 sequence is CASSAMSGRAWGDEQFF. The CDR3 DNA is TGTGCCAGCAGTGCAATGAGCGGGAGGGCCTGGGGGGATGAGCAGTTCTTC.

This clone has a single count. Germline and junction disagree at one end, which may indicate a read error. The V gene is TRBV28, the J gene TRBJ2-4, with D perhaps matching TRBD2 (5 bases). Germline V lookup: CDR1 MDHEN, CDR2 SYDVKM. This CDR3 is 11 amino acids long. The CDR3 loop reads CASSRGMTRDF. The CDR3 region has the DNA TGTGCCAGCAGTCGAGGGATGACCCGAGACTTC.

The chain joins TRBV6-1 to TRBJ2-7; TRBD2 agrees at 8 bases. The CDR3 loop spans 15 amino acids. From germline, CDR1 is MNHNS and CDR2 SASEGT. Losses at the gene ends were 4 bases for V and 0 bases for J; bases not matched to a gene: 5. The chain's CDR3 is CASSVFGGVSYEQYF. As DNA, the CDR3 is TGTGCCAGCAGTGTTTTCGGGGGGGTCTCCTACGAGCAGTACTTC.

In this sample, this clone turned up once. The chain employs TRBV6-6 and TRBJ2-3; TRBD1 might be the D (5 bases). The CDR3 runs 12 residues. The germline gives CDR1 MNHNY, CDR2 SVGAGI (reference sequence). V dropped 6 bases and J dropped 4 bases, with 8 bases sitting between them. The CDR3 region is CASSQGPDTQYF. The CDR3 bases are TGTGCCAGCAGCCAGGGTCCAGATACGCAGTATTTT.

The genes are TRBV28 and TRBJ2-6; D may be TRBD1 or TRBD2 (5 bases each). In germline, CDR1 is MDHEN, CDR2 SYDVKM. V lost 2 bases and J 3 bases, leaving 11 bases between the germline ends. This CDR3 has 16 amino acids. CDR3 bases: TGTGCCAGCAGTTTAGTAGGGACCCTTGGGGCCAACGTCCTGACTTTC. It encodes CASSLVGTLGANVLTF.

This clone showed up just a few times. CDR3 residues: CASTKVGAREQYF. CDR3 DNA: TGTGCCAGCACGAAGGTTGGGGCGCGGGAGCAGTACTTC. The V and J genes are TRBV6-1 and TRBJ2-7; weak D call: TRBD1 (5 bases). The CDR3 extends over 13 amino acids. Germline V gene lookup returns CDR1 MNHNS and CDR2 SASEGT. Trimming shortened V by 7 bases and J by 7 bases, and 17 bases separated the two germline ends.

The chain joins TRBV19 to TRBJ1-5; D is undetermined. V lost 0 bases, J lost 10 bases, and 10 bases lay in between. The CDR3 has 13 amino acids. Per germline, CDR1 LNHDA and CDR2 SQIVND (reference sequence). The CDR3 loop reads CASSIDLWAPQHF. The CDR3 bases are TGTGCCAGTAGTATAGATCTATGGGCTCCCCAGCATTTT.

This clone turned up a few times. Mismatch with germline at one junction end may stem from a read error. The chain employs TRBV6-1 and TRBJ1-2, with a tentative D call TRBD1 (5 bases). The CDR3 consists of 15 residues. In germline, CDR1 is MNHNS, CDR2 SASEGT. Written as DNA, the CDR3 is TGTGCCATCAGTGAGGGGTCGGGACGGAACTATGGCTACACCTTC. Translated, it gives CAISEGSGRNYGYTF.

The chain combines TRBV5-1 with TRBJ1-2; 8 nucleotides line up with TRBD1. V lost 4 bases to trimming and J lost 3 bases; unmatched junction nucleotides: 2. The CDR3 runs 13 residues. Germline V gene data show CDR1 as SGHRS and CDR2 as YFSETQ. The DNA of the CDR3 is TGCGCCAGCAGCGTGACAGGGGACTATGGCTACACCTTC. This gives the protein CASSVTGDYGYTF. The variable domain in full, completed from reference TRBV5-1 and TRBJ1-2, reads KAGVTQTPRYLIKTRGQQVTLSCSPISGHRSVSWYQQTPGQGLQFLFEYFSETQRNKGNFPGRFSGRQFSNSRSEMNVSTLELGDSALYLCASSVTGDYGYTFGSGTRLTVV.

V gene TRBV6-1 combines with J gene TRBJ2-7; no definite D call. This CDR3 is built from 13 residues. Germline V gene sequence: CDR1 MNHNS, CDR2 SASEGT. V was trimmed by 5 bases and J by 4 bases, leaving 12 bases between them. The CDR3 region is CASSRSFGYEQYF. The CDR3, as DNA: TGTGCCAGCAGTCGATCTTTTGGGTACGAGCAGTACTTC.

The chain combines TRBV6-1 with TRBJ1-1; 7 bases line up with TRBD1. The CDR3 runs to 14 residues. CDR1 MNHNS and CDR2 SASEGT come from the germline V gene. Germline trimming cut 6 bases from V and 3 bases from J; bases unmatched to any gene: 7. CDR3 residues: CASRGRGFDTEAFF. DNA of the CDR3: TGTGCCAGCAGGGGCAGGGGGTTTGACACTGAAGCTTTCTTT.

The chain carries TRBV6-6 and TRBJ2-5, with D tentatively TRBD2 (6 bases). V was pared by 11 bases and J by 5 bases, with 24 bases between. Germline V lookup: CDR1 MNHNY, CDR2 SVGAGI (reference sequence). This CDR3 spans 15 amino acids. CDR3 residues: CASTPQGAEGETQYF. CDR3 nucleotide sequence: TGTGCCTCAACTCCTCAGGGCGCGGAGGGGGAGACCCAGTACTTC.

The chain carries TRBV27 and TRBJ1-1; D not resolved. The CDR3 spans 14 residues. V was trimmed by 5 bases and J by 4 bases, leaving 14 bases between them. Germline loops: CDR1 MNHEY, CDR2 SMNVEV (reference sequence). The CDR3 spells CASSPYGRGTEAFF. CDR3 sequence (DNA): TGTGCCAGCAGTCCCTATGGACGAGGCACTGAAGCTTTCTTT.

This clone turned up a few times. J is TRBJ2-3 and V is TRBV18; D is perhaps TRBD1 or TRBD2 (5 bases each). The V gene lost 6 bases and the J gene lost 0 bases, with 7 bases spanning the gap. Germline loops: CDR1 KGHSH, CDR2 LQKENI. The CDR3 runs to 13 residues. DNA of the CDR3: TGTGCCAGCTCGAGGGACAGCACAGATACGCAGTATTTT. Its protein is CASSRDSTDTQYF.

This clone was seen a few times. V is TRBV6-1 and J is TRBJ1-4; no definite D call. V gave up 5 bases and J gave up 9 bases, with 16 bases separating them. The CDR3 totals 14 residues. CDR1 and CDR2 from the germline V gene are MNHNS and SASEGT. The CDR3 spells CASSLQPKGKKLFF. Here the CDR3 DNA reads TGTGCCAGCAGTCTCCAGCCGAAGGGAAAAAAACTGTTTTTT.

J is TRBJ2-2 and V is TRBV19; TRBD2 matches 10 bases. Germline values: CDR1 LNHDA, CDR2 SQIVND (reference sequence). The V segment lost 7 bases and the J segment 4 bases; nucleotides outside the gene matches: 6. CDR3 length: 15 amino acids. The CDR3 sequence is CASTSSGGGTGELFF. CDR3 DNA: TGTGCCAGTACCTCTAGCGGGGGCGGCACCGGGGAGCTGTTTTTT.

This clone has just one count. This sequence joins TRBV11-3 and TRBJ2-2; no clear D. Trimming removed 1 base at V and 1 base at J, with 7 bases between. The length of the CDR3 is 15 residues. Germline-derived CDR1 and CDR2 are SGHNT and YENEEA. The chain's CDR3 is CASSLVRQNTGELFF. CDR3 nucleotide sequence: TGTGCCAGCAGCTTAGTCAGACAGAACACCGGGGAGCTGTTTTTT.

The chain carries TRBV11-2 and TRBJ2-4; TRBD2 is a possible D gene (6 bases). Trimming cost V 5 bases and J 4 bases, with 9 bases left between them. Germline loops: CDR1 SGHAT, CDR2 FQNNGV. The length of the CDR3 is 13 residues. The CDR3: CASSLGLKNIQYF. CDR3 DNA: TGTGCCAGCAGCCTTGGACTAAAAAACATTCAGTACTTC.

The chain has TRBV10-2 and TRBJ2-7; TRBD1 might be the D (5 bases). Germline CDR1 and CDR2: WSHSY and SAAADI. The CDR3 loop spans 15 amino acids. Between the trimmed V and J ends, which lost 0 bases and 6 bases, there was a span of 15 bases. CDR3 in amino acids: CASSESSRDSREQYF. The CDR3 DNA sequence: TGCGCCAGCAGTGAGTCGTCCCGCGACAGCCGCGAGCAGTACTTC.

The CDR3 coding sequence is TGTGCCAGCAGCTCTGACCCAGACCTCAGGGGGCATTCGGGAGAGCAGTACTTC. This translates into CASSSDPDLRGHSGEQYF. V gene TRBV11-2 combines with J gene TRBJ2-7, with 8 bases fitting TRBD1. V lost 4 bases to trimming and J lost 7 bases; unmatched junction nucleotides: 21. Looked up from germline, CDR1 is SGHAT and CDR2 is FQNNGV. CDR3 length: 18 amino acids. Combining the CDR3 with reference TRBV11-2 and TRBJ2-7 gives the whole variable domain EAGVAQSPRYKIIEKRQSVAFWCNPISGHATLYWYQQILGQGPKLLIQFQNNGVVDDSQLPKDRFSAERLKGVDSTLKIQPAKLEDSAVYLCASSSDPDLRGHSGEQYFGPGTRLTVT.

CDR3 in DNA: TGCAGTGGGGAGCTACAAGAGACCCAGTACTTC. It translates to CSGELQETQYF. V usage is TRBV20-1 and J usage is TRBJ2-5; maybe TRBD2 (5 bases). There are 11 residues in the CDR3. Germline assignment: CDR1 DFQATT and CDR2 SNEGSKA (reference sequence). V was cut by 7 bases and J by 2 bases, with 8 bases left in between.